The entry below gives a single T cell receptor beta chain sequence along with its context. This sample is part of a study of blood T cell repertoires in COVID-19. Study-wide background: The United States, Italy and Spain were the sources of the acute and convalescent COVID-19 samples. PBMCs, B-cell-depleted T cells, or T cells provided the cDNA or gDNA that made up the material.

The length of the CDR3 is 15 residues. Germline V gives CDR1 SGHTA, CDR2 FQGTGA. V lost 4 bases, J lost 6 bases, and 7 bases stayed unmatched. As processed by the authors: Scientists estimated how many nucleated cells there were by amplifying reference gene primers. This table comes from immunoSEQ multiplex PCR, and its TCRdb copy is limited to in-frame clones, with some not included. That table is the source of V, J and clone size, and D and trimming were worked out from the DNA. The table has some 61,000 clones, 70% to 90% seen once. The chain has TRBV7-3 and TRBJ2-2, with 8 bases aligning to TRBD1. This clonotype originated in a man aged 25-45 years with acute or convalescent COVID-19. Sequencing input: peripheral blood. CDR3 DNA: TGTGCCAGCAGCTCGACAGGGGCGCTGGCCGGGGAGCTGTTTTTT. Its protein is CASSSTGALAGELFF.